A single sample is the source of the 26 T cell receptor beta chains below, sequenced in a study of shared clonotypes between healthy human individuals. Repertoires were generated with immunoSEQ multiplex PCR, while TCRdb's copy carries only in-frame clones and drops some. Of about 2 million clones listed, 85% to 95% are singletons. Naive CD8 isolation took CD45RO-negative cells positively selected for CCR7 and excluded terminally differentiated effector memory CD45RA+ cells. The sample comprised naive CD8+ T cells sorted from blood. The receptors stem from a man younger than 35 in good health.

This clone was picked up one time. The genes are TRBV6-6 and TRBJ2-2, with D hard to call. Germline CDR1 reads MNHNY; CDR2 reads SVGAGI (reference sequence). The CDR3 totals 12 residues. V lost 2 bases and J lost 7, with 5 bases in between. Here the CDR3 reads CASSYDNGELFF. CDR3 DNA sequence: TGTGCCAGCAGTTACGATAACGGGGAGCTGTTTTTT.

The J gene is TRBJ1-1, the V gene TRBV4-1, with TRBD1 identical over 7 bases. Germline V CDR1 and CDR2: MGHRA, YSYEKL. V was clipped by 1 base and J by 3 bases; unmatched bases: 5. The CDR3 covers 15 residues. Here the CDR3 DNA reads TGCGCCAGCAGCCAAGGGAGGGGGCTGCACACTGAAGCTTTCTTT. The encoded protein is CASSQGRGLHTEAFF.

The J gene is TRBJ1-2, the V gene TRBV5-1; D gene uncertain. CDR1 is SGHRS, CDR2 YFSETQ, per germline. V was shortened by 1 base and J by 5 bases, with 12 bases between the two germline ends. The CDR3 totals 14 residues. CDR3 in DNA: TGCGCCAGCAGCTTGCAACAGACAACTTATGGCTACACCTTC. Translating it yields CASSLQQTTYGYTF. Variable domain in full (rest from reference TRBV5-1 and TRBJ1-2): KAGVTQTPRYLIKTRGQQVTLSCSPISGHRSVSWYQQTPGQGLQFLFEYFSETQRNKGNFPGRFSGRQFSNSRSEMNVSTLELGDSALYLCASSLQQTTYGYTFGSGTRLTVV.

The chain recombines TRBV27 with TRBJ2-7; either TRBD1 or TRBD2 may fit D (6 bases each). Trimming shortened V by 6 bases and J by 7 bases, and 31 bases separated the two germline ends. CDR3 length equals 18 residues. The germline V gene has CDR1 MNHEY and CDR2 SMNVEV (reference sequence). CDR3 sequence: CASSRIAVGGPPIGEQYF. The CDR3 nucleotides read TGTGCCAGCAGCCGTATAGCGGTGGGGGGCCCCCCAATCGGGGAGCAGTACTTC.

The chain couples TRBV6-5 to TRBJ2-7, with 7 positions matching TRBD1. The CDR3 contains 14 residues. The germline V gene has CDR1 MNHEY and CDR2 SVGAGI. J lost 5 bases, V lost 3 bases, and 7 bases had no gene match. Written as DNA, the CDR3 is TGTGCCAGCAGTTATAAGGGACAGTACCACGAGCAGTACTTC. It is translated as CASSYKGQYHEQYF.

This chain links TRBV11-2 with TRBJ2-5, with a weak D call TRBD2 (6 bases). The CDR3 is 12 residues long. Germline loops: CDR1 SGHAT, CDR2 FQNNGV. V lost 2 bases and J 7 bases, leaving 8 bases between the germline ends. The CDR3 DNA sequence: TGTGCCAGCAGCTTAACCGGGGGGACCCAGTACTTC. Its translation: CASSLTGGTQYF. The full variable domain, its missing parts supplied by reference TRBV11-2 and TRBJ2-5, is EAGVAQSPRYKIIEKRQSVAFWCNPISGHATLYWYQQILGQGPKLLIQFQNNGVVDDSQLPKDRFSAERLKGVDSTLKIQPAKLEDSAVYLCASSLTGGTQYFGPGTRLLVL.

The chain employs TRBV10-2 and TRBJ2-1; D ambiguous. Trimming removed 10 bases from V and 9 bases from J, with 10 bases in between. The CDR3 totals 10 residues. Germline values: CDR1 WSHSY, CDR2 SAAADI. The CDR3 is CATSGGEQFF. The CDR3 nucleotides are TGCGCCACCTCGGGCGGTGAGCAGTTCTTC.

This clone was seen a single time. This chain links TRBV27 with TRBJ2-5; 7 bases fit TRBD2. This CDR3 is 14 amino acids long. Germline V lookup: CDR1 MNHEY, CDR2 SMNVEV (reference sequence). The ends lost 3 bases at V and 4 bases at J; junction bases unmatched: 5. The chain's CDR3 is CASSLVSGGETQYF. As DNA, the CDR3 is TGTGCCAGCAGTTTGGTTTCGGGAGGAGAGACCCAGTACTTC.

The count of this clone is one. This chain connects TRBV7-6 to TRBJ1-4, with a weak D call TRBD1 (5 bases). V was cut by 2 bases and J by 0 bases, with 13 bases left in between. The CDR3 covers 17 residues. The germline gives CDR1 SGHVS, CDR2 FNYEAQ. Here the CDR3 DNA reads TGTGCCAGCAGCTTATACACGGGGGGGGCAACTAATGAAAAACTGTTTTTT. Its translation: CASSLYTGGATNEKLFF.

The chain has TRBV12-5 and TRBJ1-2; 7 bases are a match to TRBD1. With V trimmed by 6 bases and J by 8 bases, 12 bases remained unmatched. Germline V lookup: CDR1 LGHNT, CDR2 FRNRAP. This CDR3 comprises 14 residues. CDR3 DNA: TGTGCTAGTGGCACCCCGGGACAGCGGTGGGGCTACACCTTC. Translating it yields CASGTPGQRWGYTF.

The chain carries TRBV6-1 and TRBJ2-3; either TRBD1 or TRBD2 may fit D (5 bases each). Germline V gives CDR1 MNHNS, CDR2 SASEGT. CDR3 length: 15 residues. Trimming cost V 6 bases and J 5 bases, with 18 bases left between them. CDR3 sequence reads: CASSDSRGDRDTQYF. The CDR3 coding sequence is TGTGCCAGCAGCGACAGCCGGGGAGATAGAGATACGCAGTATTTT.

The chain is built from TRBV7-2 and TRBJ2-3, with unresolved D. Germline V gene data show CDR1 as SGHTA and CDR2 as FQGNSA. This CDR3 is 12 amino acids long. Trimming cost V 4 bases and J 2 bases, with 4 bases left between them. CDR3 region: CASSWVTDTQYF. Here the CDR3 DNA reads TGTGCCAGCAGCTGGGTCACAGATACGCAGTATTTT.

The genes are TRBV4-1 and TRBJ2-2; the D is unclear. Looked up from germline, CDR1 is MGHRA and CDR2 is YSYEKL. This CDR3 comprises 15 residues. V was clipped by 3 bases and J by 0 bases, with 8 bases between them. CDR3 sequence (DNA): TGCGCCAGCAGCCACATACAGACGAACACCGGGGAGCTGTTTTTT. Translated, it gives CASSHIQTNTGELFF.

This clone showed up just once. Other DNA sequences of this sample code for an identical CDR3. This chain connects TRBV28 to TRBJ2-7; weak D call: TRBD1 (5 bases). Germline lookup yields CDR1 MDHEN and CDR2 SYDVKM. The CDR3 is made up of 13 amino acids. V gave up 6 bases and J gave up 1 base, with 10 bases separating them. This CDR3 is CASSLGQSYEQYF. The DNA of the CDR3 is TGTGCCAGCAGCCTGGGGCAGTCCTACGAGCAGTACTTC.

The rearrangement links TRBV15 to TRBJ1-4; D gene unclear. The V end lost 10 bases, the J end lost 5 bases, and 11 bases lay between the germline ends. The germline CDR1 and CDR2 sequences are LNHNV and YYDKDF (reference sequence). This CDR3 has 12 residues. CDR3 region: CASRRPNEKLFF. The CDR3 DNA reads as TGTGCCAGCCGGCGGCCGAATGAAAAACTGTTTTTT.

The chain carries TRBV6-6 and TRBJ1-5; D is perhaps TRBD1 (6 bases). The germline V and J ends were trimmed by 6 bases and 1 base, with 13 bases remaining between them. CDR3 length: 15 amino acids. From germline, CDR1 is MNHNY and CDR2 SVGAGI (reference sequence). The CDR3 nucleotides read TGTGCCAGCAGCCAGGGACAACCGAGCAATCAGCCCCAGCATTTT. Protein product: CASSQGQPSNQPQHF.

Note on this clone: Within the sample, other DNA sequences also encode this same CDR3. This sequence joins TRBV27 and TRBJ2-1, with D tentatively TRBD1 (5 bases). Germline CDR1 and CDR2: MNHEY and SMNVEV (reference sequence). V dropped 5 bases and J dropped 4 bases, with 9 bases sitting between them. CDR3 length: 13 residues. CDR3 nucleotide sequence: TGTGCCAGCAGTCTTACAGGTTACAATGAGCAGTTCTTC. Translating gives CASSLTGYNEQFF.

The chain employs TRBV5-5 and TRBJ2-7, with D uncertain. V was clipped by 2 bases and J by 3 bases, with 9 bases between them. Germline V lookup: CDR1 SGHKS, CDR2 YYEKEE (reference sequence). The CDR3 is made up of 13 amino acids. CDR3 protein: CASSLLSIYEQYF. The CDR3 DNA reads as TGTGCCAGCAGCTTATTATCCATCTACGAGCAGTACTTC. Full variable domain (missing parts from reference TRBV5-5 and TRBJ2-7): DAGVTQSPTHLIKTRGQQVTLRCSPISGHKSVSWYQQVLGQGPQFIFQYYEKEERGRGNFPDRFSARQFPNYSSELNVNALLLGDSALYLCASSLLSIYEQYFGPGTRLTVT.

As to this clone: A much bigger clone sits one base away, suggesting this may be a read error. Other nucleotide sequences in the sample specify the same CDR3. V is TRBV2 and J is TRBJ2-7; no definite D call. The CDR3 extends over 13 amino acids. Between the trimmed V and J ends, which lost 1 base and 3 bases, there was a span of 7 bases. Germline V CDR1 and CDR2: SNHLY, FYNNEI. CDR3 nucleotide sequence: TGTGCCAGCAGTGAAGGGCAGGTCTACGAGCAGTACTTC. Translating it yields CASSEGQVYEQYF.

This chain uses TRBV6-5 with TRBJ1-1; D unclear. The CDR3 extends over 13 amino acids. Trimming cost V 6 bases and J 4 bases, with 12 bases left between them. In germline, CDR1 is MNHEY, CDR2 SVGAGI. In DNA form, the CDR3 reads TGTGCCAGCAGCCCCGTTGGCCCCACTGAAGCTTTCTTT. This gives the protein CASSPVGPTEAFF.

The rearrangement joins TRBV7-9 to TRBJ2-7, with D maybe TRBD1 (6 bases). This CDR3 region has 15 residues. The V end was cut by 3 bases, the J end by 0 bases, with 12 bases between. Germline CDR1 reads SEHNR; CDR2 reads FQNEAQ (reference sequence). CDR3 protein: CASSLSLQGSYEQYF. CDR3 nucleotides: TGTGCCAGCAGCTTGAGTCTACAGGGCTCCTACGAGCAGTACTTC.

This clone was seen once. The chain uses TRBV13 and TRBJ2-2; D remains ambiguous. Germline CDR1 and CDR2: PRHDT and FYEKMQ (reference sequence). V lost 4 bases and J lost 7, with 16 bases in between. CDR3 length equals 15 residues. The CDR3 coding sequence is TGTGCCAGCAGCTCCCCACTCGGAGCTGGCGGGGAGCTGTTTTTT. Encoded protein: CASSSPLGAGGELFF.

The chain has TRBV5-1 and TRBJ2-5; D perhaps matches TRBD2 (5 bases). Germline V gives CDR1 SGHRS, CDR2 YFSETQ. This CDR3 spans 17 amino acids. V was trimmed by 7 bases and J by 1 base, leaving 23 bases between them. Here the CDR3 reads CASRGDPASPIQETQYF. The DNA of the CDR3 is TGCGCCAGCCGCGGCGACCCTGCTAGCCCTATCCAAGAGACCCAGTACTTC.

The chain combines TRBV6-1 with TRBJ1-2, with D unresolved. V was shortened by 0 bases and J by 2 bases, with 13 bases between the two germline ends. Germline assignment: CDR1 MNHNS and CDR2 SASEGT. The CDR3 runs 16 residues. The CDR3 DNA sequence: TGTGCCAGCAGTGAAGCGCGGACCGGGATGAACTATGGCTACACCTTC. Translation gives CASSEARTGMNYGYTF.

The chain recombines TRBV7-2 with TRBJ1-1, with D possibly matching TRBD1 (5 bases). V lost 7 bases to trimming and J lost 4 bases, with 16 bases between them. The CDR3 has 14 amino acids. CDR1 is SGHTA and CDR2 is FQGNSA in the germline V gene. CDR3 bases: TGTGCCAGCATCCCGAAGGGACGCGGCACTGAAGCTTTCTTT. It encodes CASIPKGRGTEAFF.

The chain carries TRBV6-5 and TRBJ1-6; 8 bases are shared with TRBD1. Germline CDR1 MNHEY, CDR2 SVGAGI. V was pared by 3 bases and J by 6 bases, with 7 bases of the junction left unmatched. This CDR3 is built from 16 residues. As DNA, the CDR3 is TGTGCCAGCAGTTATGACGGGACAGGTCTTAATTCACCCCTCCACTTT. The encoded protein is CASSYDGTGLNSPLHF.